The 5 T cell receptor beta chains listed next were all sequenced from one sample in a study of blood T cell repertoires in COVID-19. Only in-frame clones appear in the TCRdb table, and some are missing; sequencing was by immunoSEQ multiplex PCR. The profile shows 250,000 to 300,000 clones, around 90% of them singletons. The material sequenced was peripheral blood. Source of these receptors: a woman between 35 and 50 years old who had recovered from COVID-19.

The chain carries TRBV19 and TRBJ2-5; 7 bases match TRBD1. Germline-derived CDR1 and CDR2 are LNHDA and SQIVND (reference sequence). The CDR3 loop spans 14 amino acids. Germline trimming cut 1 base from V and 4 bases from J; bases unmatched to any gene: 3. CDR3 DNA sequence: TGTGCCAGTAGTATAGGAGGGGGCGGAGAGACCCAGTACTTC. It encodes CASSIGGGGETQYF.

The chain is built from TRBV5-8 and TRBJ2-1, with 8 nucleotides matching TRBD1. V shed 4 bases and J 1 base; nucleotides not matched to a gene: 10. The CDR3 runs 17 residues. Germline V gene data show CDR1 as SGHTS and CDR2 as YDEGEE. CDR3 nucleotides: TGTGCCAGCAGCCAAAGTACCGGGACAGGATCCTACAATGAGCAGTTCTTC. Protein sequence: CASSQSTGTGSYNEQFF.

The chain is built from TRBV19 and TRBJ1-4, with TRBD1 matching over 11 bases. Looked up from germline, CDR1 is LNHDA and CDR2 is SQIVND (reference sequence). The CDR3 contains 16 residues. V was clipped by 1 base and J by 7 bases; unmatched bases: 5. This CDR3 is CASSIAPGQGGEKLFF. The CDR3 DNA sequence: TGTGCCAGTAGTATAGCCCCGGGACAGGGGGGTGAAAAACTGTTTTTT. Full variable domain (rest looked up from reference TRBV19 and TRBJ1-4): DGGITQSPKYLFRKEGQNVTLSCEQNLNHDAMYWYRQDPGQGLRLIYYSQIVNDFQKGDIAEGYSVSREKKESFPLTVTSAQKNPTAFYLCASSIAPGQGGEKLFFGSGTQLSVL.

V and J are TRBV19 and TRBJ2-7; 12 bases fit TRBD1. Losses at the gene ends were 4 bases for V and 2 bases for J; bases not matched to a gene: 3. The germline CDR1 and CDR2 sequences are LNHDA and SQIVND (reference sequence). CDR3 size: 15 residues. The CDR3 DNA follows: TGTGCCAGTAGTAAGGGACAGGGGGCGGCCTACGAGCAGTACTTC. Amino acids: CASSKGQGAAYEQYF. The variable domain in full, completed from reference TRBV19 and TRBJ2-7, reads DGGITQSPKYLFRKEGQNVTLSCEQNLNHDAMYWYRQDPGQGLRLIYYSQIVNDFQKGDIAEGYSVSREKKESFPLTVTSAQKNPTAFYLCASSKGQGAAYEQYFGPGTRLTVT.

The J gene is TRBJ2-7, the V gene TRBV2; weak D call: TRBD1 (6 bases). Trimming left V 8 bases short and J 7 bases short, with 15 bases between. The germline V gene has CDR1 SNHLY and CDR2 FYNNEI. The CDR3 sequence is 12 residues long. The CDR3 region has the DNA TGTGCCAGCGGTTCGGCAGGGGATGAGCAGTACTTC. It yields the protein CASGSAGDEQYF.